This T cell receptor beta chain came from a study of radiotherapy plus CTLA-4 blockade in lung cancer. Study information: The study recorded objective responses in 18% of patients and disease control in 31%. General study points: Once radiotherapy plus ipilimumab had been given, TCR clones derived from tumor expanded in blood.

Data came from immunoSEQ multiplex PCR; TCRdb stores just in-frame clones and leaves some out. In the table there are tens of thousands of clones, roughly 90% of which are singletons. Notes on this clone: Its antigen remains unidentified.

This receptor was obtained from a human donor with non-small cell lung cancer whose response to radiotherapy plus ipilimumab could not be evaluated. The specimen was peripheral blood, collected from a patient treated with radiotherapy plus ipilimumab.

CDR3 in DNA: TGTGCCAGCAGTGAAGGCGGGGGCTCCTACAATGAGCAGTTCTTC. Its protein is CASSEGGGSYNEQFF. The V call is TRBV6-1, the J call TRBJ2-1; 7 nucleotides align to TRBD2. Trimming removed 1 base from V and 0 bases from J; junction bases left unmatched: 0. The germline V gene has CDR1 MNHNS and CDR2 SASEGT. The CDR3 is 15 residues long.